The clone carrying this T cell receptor (beta chain) was observed once. TCRdb keeps only in-frame clones here, not all; method: immunoSEQ multiplex PCR. There are about 110,000 clones in the sample; 85% to 95% occur only once, and around 0.8% lies in the top ten. The sample belongs to a study of T cell changes during pregnancy in multiple sclerosis. The CDR3 length is 16 residues. The V end was cut by 0 bases, the J end by 1 base, with 12 bases between. Per the germline V gene, CDR1 is LNHNV and CDR2 is YYDKDF (reference sequence). Sequenced here: peripheral blood, sampled in the third trimester of pregnancy. This rearrangement joins TRBV15 to TRBJ1-1; tentatively, D is TRBD1 (5 bases). The clonotype was recovered from a female donor in good health, enrolled as a control in a pregnancy study. The CDR3 bases are TGTGCCACCAGCAGAGATGGTACAGGAACGAACACTGAAGCTTTCTTT. It translates to CATSRDGTGTNTEAFF.